This T cell receptor beta chain emerged from a study of blood T cell repertoires in COVID-19. Germline V CDR1 and CDR2: LNHDA, SQIVND (reference sequence). V was clipped by 9 bases and J by 5 bases, with 22 bases between them. This CDR3 spans 16 amino acids. In the authors' methods: Amplification with reference gene primers provided the estimates of nucleated cell counts. Clones were sequenced by immunoSEQ multiplex PCR, and TCRdb holds only the in-frame ones, with some missing. V and J calls and clone size are as listed in that table; D and trimming were resolved from the DNA. Among about 99,000 clones listed, around 83% were seen once.

V is TRBV19 and J is TRBJ2-2, with D perhaps matching TRBD1 (5 bases). Sample: peripheral blood. This receptor was identified in a woman aged 80 or older with active or convalescent COVID-19. The CDR3 nucleotides read TGTGCCAGCAGACGCGCCCAGGGAACAAGAACCGGGGAGCTGTTTTTT. This gives the protein CASRRAQGTRTGELFF.